Listed here are 10 T cell receptor beta chains from one sample, sequenced in a study of identical twins. MiXCR was run by TCRdb on the 5' RACE reads, yielding one entry per CDR3 protein. Of about 450,000 distinct CDR3 sequences in the sample, approximately 18% were seen once. Sequencing input: naive T cells sorted from blood. Receptor source: a man aged 50 to 60 in good health.

This clonotype was seen at least ten times. This chain joins TRBV5-1 and TRBJ2-1; TRBD2 aligns across 13 bases. The CDR3 consists of 17 residues. With V trimmed by 2 bases and J by 4 bases, 6 bases remained unmatched. Per germline, CDR1 SGHRS and CDR2 YFSETQ. CDR3 in DNA: TGCGCCAGCAGCTTCACCTCGGGACTAGCGGGGTACAATGAGCAGTTCTTC. Protein: CASSFTSGLAGYNEQFF.

In its sample, this clonotype was seen a few times. The chain is built from TRBV29-1 and TRBJ1-1; tentatively, D is TRBD1 (6 bases). The CDR3 is 12 residues long. CDR1 and CDR2 (germline): SQVTM, ANQGSEA. V lost 0 bases, J lost 6 bases, and 8 bases lay in between. DNA of the CDR3: TGCAGCGTTGAAGACAGGGGCCCTGAAGCTTTCTTT. Its protein is CSVEDRGPEAFF.

This clonotype has ten or more counts. The chain couples TRBV7-9 to TRBJ2-1; TRBD2 aligns across 8 bases. The length of the CDR3 is 16 residues. The J segment lost 7 bases and the V segment lost 5 bases, leaving 13 bases of the junction unmatched. The germline gives CDR1 SEHNR, CDR2 FQNEAQ (reference sequence). The CDR3 DNA reads TGTGCCAGCAGCCTCATCGGGGGGGGGCTGAAGAATGAGCAGTTCTTC. This codes for CASSLIGGGLKNEQFF. The full variable domain, in which reference TRBV7-9 and TRBJ2-1 provide the parts outside the CDR3, is DTGVSQNPRHKITKRGQNVTFRCDPISEHNRLYWYRQTLGQGPEFLTYFQNEAQLEKSRLLSDRFSAERPKGSFSTLEIQRTEQGDSAMYLCASSLIGGGLKNEQFFGPGTRLTVL.

The J gene is TRBJ1-2, the V gene TRBV28; no clear D gene. V shed 4 bases and J shed 7 bases, with 19 bases lying between them. Germline-derived CDR1 and CDR2 are MDHEN and SYDVKM. CDR3 length: 15 amino acids. The CDR3 nucleotides are TGTGCCAGCAGTTCGCATCCGGGCAGTATGGGTGGCTACACCTTC. Its translation: CASSSHPGSMGGYTF.

This clonotype was detected only a few times. The CDR3 sequence is CASSQEGAGVNTEAFF. The CDR3 DNA reads as TGTGCCAGCAGCCAAGAGGGGGCCGGGGTGAACACTGAAGCTTTCTTT. The gene calls are TRBV4-2 and TRBJ1-1; TRBD1 might be the D (6 bases). Germline CDR1 reads LGHNA; CDR2 reads YNFKEQ. The CDR3 is 16 amino acids. Trimming removed 0 bases at V and 0 bases at J, with 11 bases between.

The CDR3 reads CAIQSRDGPYEQYF. The CDR3 region has the DNA TGTGCCATCCAAAGCCGGGACGGCCCCTACGAGCAGTACTTC. The chain employs TRBV10-3 and TRBJ2-7; D could derive from TRBD1 or TRBD2 (5 bases each). CDR1 is ENHRY, CDR2 SYGVKD, per germline. The CDR3 loop spans 14 amino acids. V was shortened by 8 bases and J by 2 bases, with 16 bases between the two germline ends.

At least ten counts were recorded for this clonotype. The chain links TRBV5-1 to TRBJ2-3; the D is unclear. Trimming took 2 bases from V and 8 from J, leaving 0 bases between them. The CDR3 totals 9 residues. Germline V CDR1 and CDR2: SGHRS, YFSETQ. The CDR3 region is CASSFTQYF. Written as DNA, the CDR3 is TGCGCCAGCAGCTTTACGCAGTATTTT.

The gene calls are TRBV7-2 and TRBJ2-4; D remains ambiguous. Per the germline V gene, CDR1 is SGHTA and CDR2 is FQGNSA. The CDR3 has 15 amino acids. Between the trimmed V and J ends, which lost 1 base and 0 bases, there was a span of 7 bases. This CDR3 reads CASSLEPLAKNIQYF. The CDR3 bases are TGTGCCAGCAGCTTAGAACCCCTAGCCAAAAACATTCAGTACTTC.

In DNA form, the CDR3 reads TGTGCCAGCAGTTTGAGTAGCGGGATTTACGAGCAGTACTTC. Encoded protein: CASSLSSGIYEQYF. The V gene is TRBV28, the J gene TRBJ2-7; 8 nucleotides align to TRBD2. V lost 3 bases and J lost 4; bases outside the gene matches: 5. The germline V gene has CDR1 MDHEN and CDR2 SYDVKM. The CDR3 loop spans 14 amino acids.

This clonotype was picked up many times. The chain links TRBV4-3 to TRBJ2-7; 11 bases agree with TRBD1. The CDR3 spans 14 residues. Unmatched junction bases numbered 4, after V lost 5 bases and J lost 4 bases. Germline assignment: CDR1 LGHNA and CDR2 YSLEER. CDR3 DNA sequence: TGCGCCAGCAGCTACCGGGACAGGGGGTACGAGCAGTACTTC. Protein product: CASSYRDRGYEQYF.